These T cell receptor beta chains were read from a single sample in a study of cytomegalovirus exposure and HLA in healthy donors. TCRdb's table, derived via immunoSEQ multiplex PCR, lists solely in-frame clones and lacks some. This table has around 140,000 clones, around 72% appearing once. Material for sequencing was PBMCs. Source of these receptors: a man between 45 and 60 years old in good health and CMV-seropositive. The CDR3 runs from the conserved cysteine through the conserved F or W. D genes are given only for firm matches. Clone sizes are given selectively: once, few, many, or a class where the clone is expanded.

J: TRBJ1-4
V: TRBV6-1
D: .
size: .
CDR3: CASSGGRNEKLFF
DNA: TGTGCCAGCAGTGGAGGGAGGAATGAAAAACTGTTTTTT

J: TRBJ2-7
V: TRBV5-6
D: .
size: few
CDR3: CASSPAGSGAREQYF
DNA: TGTGCCAGCAGCCCAGCCGGGTCAGGGGCCCGGGAGCAGTACTTC

J: TRBJ2-7
V: TRBV7-2
D: .
size: .
CDR3: CASSRDRGFYEQYF
DNA: TGTGCCAGCAGTCGGGATCGCGGATTCTACGAGCAGTACTTC

J: TRBJ1-1
V: TRBV28
D: .
size: .
CDR3: CAGRDTFEGAEAFF
DNA: TGTGCCGGACGGGACACCTTCGAGGGAGCTGAAGCTTTCTTT

J: TRBJ2-7
V: TRBV10-3
D: .
size: .
CDR3: CATTGGVAPQPYEQYF
DNA: TGTGCCACTACTGGCGGGGTTGCCCCCCAACCCTACGAGCAGTACTTC

J: TRBJ1-6
V: TRBV2
D: TRBD1
size: .
CDR3: CASSRQGARNNSPLHF
DNA: TGTGCCAGCAGCCGACAGGGGGCGCGTAATAATTCACCCCTCCACTTT

J: TRBJ2-2
V: TRBV4-1
D: TRBD2
size: few
CDR3: CASSQPFPGLAGGGTGELFF
DNA: TGCGCCAGCAGCCAGCCCTTCCCGGGACTAGCGGGGGGGGGCACCGGGGAGCTGTTTTTT

J: TRBJ2-1
V: TRBV7-8
D: .
size: once
CDR3: CASSLRGYNEQFF
DNA: TGTGCCAGCAGCTTGCGGGGCTACAATGAGCAGTTCTTC

J: TRBJ2-1
V: TRBV6-6
D: TRBD1
size: few
CDR3: CASSRYPGQGINEQFF
DNA: TGTGCCAGCAGTCGCTACCCGGGACAGGGAATAAATGAGCAGTTCTTC

J: TRBJ2-1
V: TRBV25-1
D: TRBD2
size: .
CDR3: CASSDPEGSGMGYEQFF
DNA: TGTGCCAGCAGTGATCCCGAAGGTAGCGGGATGGGCTATGAGCAGTTCTTC

J: TRBJ1-2
V: TRBV7-2
D: .
size: few
CDR3: CASRYSWVGGDGYTF
DNA: TGTGCCAGCAGATACAGCTGGGTAGGGGGGGATGGCTACACCTTC

J: TRBJ2-7
V: TRBV5-4
D: TRBD2
size: .
CDR3: CASSPGTSGRSYEQYF
DNA: TGTGCCAGCAGCCCAGGGACTAGCGGGAGATCCTACGAGCAGTACTTC

J: TRBJ2-5
V: TRBV5-1
D: .
size: .
CDR3: CASSRGGAETQYF
DNA: TGCGCCAGTTCCAGAGGGGGGGCTGAGACCCAGTACTTC

J: TRBJ2-1
V: TRBV7-2
D: .
size: .
CDR3: CASSLTSYPYNEQFF
DNA: TGTGCCAGCAGCCTTACTAGCTACCCATACAATGAGCAGTTCTTC

J: TRBJ1-3
V: TRBV18
D: .
size: .
CDR3: CASSPWWRSAGNTIYF
DNA: TGTGCCAGCTCACCATGGTGGAGATCAGCTGGAAACACCATATATTTT

J: TRBJ2-1
V: TRBV11-1
D: .
size: .
CDR3: CASSPREQGLKFF
DNA: TGTGCCAGCAGCCCCCGGGAGCAGGGCTTGAAGTTCTTC

J: TRBJ2-7
V: TRBV5-1
D: .
size: .
CDR3: CASSLVAGSYEQYF
DNA: TGCGCCAGCAGCTTGGTGGCGGGGTCCTACGAGCAGTACTTC

J: TRBJ2-1
V: TRBV2
D: .
size: .
CDR3: CASSLQGERSYNEQFF
DNA: TGTGCCAGCAGCCTACAGGGAGAACGGTCCTACAATGAGCAGTTCTTC

J: TRBJ2-7
V: TRBV7-2
D: TRBD2
size: .
CDR3: CASSLGREREQYF
DNA: TGTGCCAGCAGCTTAGGGCGGGAGAGGGAGCAGTACTTC

J: TRBJ1-2
V: TRBV15
D: .
size: .
CDR3: CATSRDLGDYGYTF
DNA: TGTGCCACCAGCAGAGATCTAGGAGACTATGGCTACACCTTC

J: TRBJ1-1
V: TRBV7-9
D: .
size: .
CDR3: CASSLLSDSESFF
DNA: TGTGCCAGCAGCTTACTGTCGGACAGTGAATCTTTCTTT

J: TRBJ2-3
V: TRBV2
D: .
size: .
CDR3: CASSEGGSTDTQYF
DNA: TGTGCCAGCAGTGAAGGCGGGAGCACAGATACGCAGTATTTT

J: TRBJ1-4
V: TRBV14
D: .
size: .
CDR3: CASSQNSLRNEKLFF
DNA: TGTGCCAGCAGCCAGAACAGCTTACGAAATGAAAAACTGTTTTTT

J: TRBJ1-3
V: TRBV19
D: .
size: .
CDR3: CASSIRHGGNTIYF
DNA: TGTGCCAGTAGTATAAGACATGGGGGAAACACCATATATTTT

J: TRBJ2-5
V: TRBV6-1
D: .
size: .
CDR3: CASSAQQETQYF
DNA: TGTGCCAGCAGTGCCCAGCAAGAGACCCAGTACTTC

J: TRBJ2-5
V: TRBV7-2
D: TRBD2
size: .
CDR3: CASSLAGGGSQETQYF
DNA: TGTGCCAGCAGCTTAGCGGGCGGGGGATCCCAAGAGACCCAGTACTTC

J: TRBJ2-5
V: TRBV5-1
D: .
size: .
CDR3: CASSLAGVDRGETQYF
DNA: TGCGCCAGCAGCTTGGCCGGGGTGGACCGGGGAGAGACCCAGTACTTC

J: TRBJ1-2
V: TRBV9
D: TRBD1
size: .
CDR3: CASSATGGSGYTF
DNA: TGTGCCAGCAGTGCGACAGGGGGGTCTGGCTACACCTTC

J: TRBJ2-7
V: TRBV11-3
D: TRBD1
size: .
CDR3: CASTSGQGAPYEQYF
DNA: TGTGCCAGCACCTCCGGACAGGGGGCCCCCTACGAGCAGTACTTC

J: TRBJ1-1
V: TRBV29-1
D: TRBD1
size: .
CDR3: CSVSQGGTEAFF
DNA: TGCAGCGTTTCGCAGGGGGGCACTGAAGCTTTCTTT

J: TRBJ1-3
V: TRBV5-1
D: .
size: few
CDR3: CASSLEGFSGNTIYF
DNA: TGCGCCAGCAGCTTGGAGGGGTTCTCTGGAAACACCATATATTTT

J: TRBJ1-1
V: TRBV6-6
D: TRBD1
size: .
CDR3: CASSLGQALNTEAFF
DNA: TGTGCCAGCAGTTTAGGACAGGCATTAAACACTGAAGCTTTCTTT

J: TRBJ2-2
V: TRBV5-1
D: .
size: .
CDR3: CASSFEGRNTGELFF
DNA: TGCGCCAGCAGCTTCGAGGGCAGGAACACCGGGGAGCTGTTTTTT

J: TRBJ2-7
V: TRBV28
D: TRBD2
size: .
CDR3: CASSPHGLAEGLNEQYF
DNA: TGTGCCAGCAGTCCCCATGGGCTAGCGGAGGGCCTTAACGAGCAGTACTTC

J: TRBJ1-2
V: TRBV5-5
D: TRBD1
size: .
CDR3: CASSLGTDYGYTF
DNA: TGTGCCAGCAGCTTAGGGACAGACTATGGCTACACCTTC

J: TRBJ1-5
V: TRBV6-5
D: .
size: once
CDR3: CASTGRADQPQHF
DNA: TGTGCCAGCACGGGCAGGGCCGATCAGCCCCAGCATTTT

J: TRBJ1-2
V: TRBV6-1
D: .
size: .
CDR3: CASSLQTNYGYTF
DNA: TGTGCCAGCAGTTTACAAACTAACTATGGCTACACCTTC

J: TRBJ1-1
V: TRBV9
D: TRBD1
size: .
CDR3: CASSERDRGEAFF
DNA: TGTGCCAGCAGCGAGCGGGACAGGGGTGAAGCTTTCTTT

J: TRBJ2-6
V: TRBV7-3
D: .
size: .
CDR3: CASSLVGAHISGANVLTF
DNA: TGTGCCAGCAGCTTAGTAGGGGCCCACATCTCTGGGGCCAACGTCCTGACTTTC

J: TRBJ2-5
V: TRBV11-3
D: TRBD1
size: .
CDR3: CASSLAGGQETQYF
DNA: TGTGCCAGCAGCTTAGCAGGGGGACAAGAGACCCAGTACTTC

J: TRBJ2-7
V: TRBV7-9
D: .
size: .
CDR3: CASRKNAGSEQYF
DNA: TGTGCCAGCAGAAAAAACGCGGGTTCCGAGCAGTACTTC

J: TRBJ1-3
V: TRBV11-2
D: .
size: .
CDR3: CASSPLGPSSGNTIYF
DNA: TGTGCCAGCAGCCCCCTTGGGCCAAGCTCTGGAAACACCATATATTTT

J: TRBJ1-2
V: TRBV5-4
D: .
size: .
CDR3: CASSLEEGAYGYTF
DNA: TGTGCCAGCAGCCTGGAGGAAGGGGCCTATGGCTACACCTTC

J: TRBJ2-1
V: TRBV7-9
D: .
size: .
CDR3: CASSFSGGAVNEQFF
DNA: TGTGCCAGCAGCTTCTCCGGCGGAGCGGTCAATGAGCAGTTCTTC

J: TRBJ1-4
V: TRBV9
D: .
size: once
CDR3: CASRASEREKLFF
DNA: TGTGCCAGCCGTGCCTCGGAGCGTGAAAAACTGTTTTTT

J: TRBJ2-5
V: TRBV12-5
D: TRBD2
size: .
CDR3: CASGLRGDTPQETQYF
DNA: TGTGCTAGTGGTTTACGGGGGGATACCCCCCAAGAGACCCAGTACTTC

J: TRBJ1-2
V: TRBV9
D: .
size: .
CDR3: CANPTGHGYTF
DNA: TGTGCCAACCCGACAGGACATGGCTACACCTTC

J: TRBJ1-4
V: TRBV5-1
D: .
size: .
CDR3: CASSELNGGGKLFF
DNA: TGCGCCAGCAGCGAGTTGAATGGAGGAGGAAAACTGTTTTTT

J: TRBJ2-3
V: TRBV7-9
D: .
size: .
CDR3: CASTPGTQYF
DNA: TGTGCCAGCACCCCGGGGACGCAGTATTTT

J: TRBJ1-2
V: TRBV19
D: .
size: .
CDR3: CASSTITLQGNYGYTF
DNA: TGTGCCAGTAGTACAATAACCTTACAGGGTAACTATGGCTACACCTTC

J: TRBJ1-2
V: TRBV19
D: .
size: few
CDR3: CASGSDRRTNYGYTF
DNA: TGTGCCAGTGGCTCAGACAGGCGCACTAACTATGGCTACACCTTC

J: TRBJ2-5
V: TRBV5-4
D: TRBD1
size: .
CDR3: CASIDTQGAGETQYF
DNA: TGTGCCAGCATCGATACCCAGGGGGCGGGGGAGACCCAGTACTTC

J: TRBJ2-7
V: TRBV6-5
D: .
size: .
CDR3: CASSYRSSSYEQYF
DNA: TGTGCCAGCAGTTACAGATCATCTTCCTACGAGCAGTACTTC

J: TRBJ1-5
V: TRBV18
D: .
size: .
CDR3: CASSPSGYGNQPQHF
DNA: TGTGCCAGCTCACCATCGGGGTACGGCAATCAGCCCCAGCATTTT

J: TRBJ2-3
V: TRBV4-1
D: .
size: .
CDR3: CASSLQGGTDTQYF
DNA: TGCGCCAGCAGCCTACAGGGAGGCACAGATACGCAGTATTTT

J: TRBJ1-4
V: TRBV14
D: .
size: .
CDR3: CASSPRVGLNEKLFF
DNA: TGTGCCAGCAGCCCGAGGGTAGGACTTAATGAAAAACTGTTTTTT

J: TRBJ1-1
V: TRBV7-9
D: TRBD1
size: few
CDR3: CASSSLSGTGGLNTEAFF
DNA: TGTGCCAGCAGCTCCCTGTCCGGGACAGGGGGGTTGAACACTGAAGCTTTCTTT

J: TRBJ2-7
V: TRBV4-3
D: TRBD1
size: .
CDR3: CASSLFSQGAYEQYF
DNA: TGCGCCAGCAGCCTCTTCTCGCAGGGGGCATATGAGCAGTACTTC

J: TRBJ1-5
V: TRBV7-6
D: .
size: .
CDR3: CASSLVPARGGQPQHF
DNA: TGTGCCAGCAGCTTGGTCCCGGCCAGGGGTGGTCAGCCCCAGCATTTT

J: TRBJ1-2
V: TRBV5-6
D: .
size: .
CDR3: CASSPGLFGYTF
DNA: TGTGCCAGCAGCCCGGGACTTTTTGGCTACACCTTC